Presented here are 18 T cell receptor beta chains from one specimen sequenced in a study of shared clonotypes between healthy human individuals. The protocol was immunoSEQ multiplex PCR, while the TCRdb copy is restricted to in-frame clones and leaves out a portion. The sample carries around 700,000 clones, around 72% recorded once. Material for sequencing was memory CD4+ T cells sorted from blood. Subset here: CD45RA-negative fraction. These receptors came from a woman between 25 and 40 years old in good health.

V gene TRBV7-9 combines with J gene TRBJ2-3; D is unresolved. Germline values: CDR1 SEHNR, CDR2 FQNEAQ (reference sequence). The V gene lost 5 bases and the J gene lost 2 bases, with 17 bases spanning the gap. The CDR3 sequence is 16 residues long. This chain's CDR3 is CASSPFSVGHTDTQYF. The CDR3 DNA follows: TGTGCCAGCAGCCCATTTTCGGTTGGGCACACAGATACGCAGTATTTT.

The chain has TRBV6-6 and TRBJ1-2; TRBD1 agrees at 7 bases. Per the germline V gene, CDR1 is MNHNY and CDR2 is SVGAGI (reference sequence). J was trimmed by 4 bases and V by 6 bases; bases with no gene match: 8. The CDR3 consists of 14 residues. CDR3 nucleotide sequence: TGTGCCAGCAGCCCCCAGGGGGGTTCCTATGGCTACACCTTC. Translated, it gives CASSPQGGSYGYTF.

This clone is a singleton in its sample. The V and J genes are TRBV30 and TRBJ1-2; TRBD1 matches 7 bases. The germline gives CDR1 GTSNPN, CDR2 SVGIG (reference sequence). This CDR3 is 11 amino acids long. V gave up 1 base and J gave up 8 bases; unmatched junction bases: 1. In DNA form, the CDR3 reads TGTGCCTGGAGTGCGGGACAGGGCTACACCTTC. Residues: CAWSAGQGYTF. Full variable domain (rest looked up from reference TRBV30 and TRBJ1-2): SQTIHQWPATLVQPVGSPLSLECTVEGTSNPNLYWYRQAAGRGLQLLFYSVGIGQISSEVPQNLSASRPQDRQFILSSKKLLLSDSGFYLCAWSAGQGYTFGSGTRLTVV.

In the case of this clone: An end of the junction does not agree with germline; a read error may underlie this. The chain has TRBV11-2 and TRBJ1-1, with TRBD1 identical over 10 bases. Germline V gene sequence: CDR1 SGHAT, CDR2 FQNNGV. The CDR3 sequence is 14 residues long. The CDR3 sequence is CASNLQGQGTEAFF. The CDR3 DNA reads as TGTGCCAGCAACTTACAGGGACAGGGGACTGAAGCTTTCTTT.

Regarding this clone: The sample carries other DNA sequences with the same CDR3. The J gene is TRBJ2-2, the V gene TRBV19; D not resolved. CDR1 and CDR2 (germline): LNHDA, SQIVND (reference sequence). The CDR3 covers 14 residues. The V end was cut by 6 bases, the J end by 1 base, with 9 bases between. The CDR3 reads CASRDRENTGELFF. The CDR3 coding sequence is TGTGCCAGTAGAGACCGAGAGAACACCGGGGAGCTGTTTTTT.

The genes are TRBV10-3 and TRBJ2-7, with D unclear. The length of the CDR3 is 13 residues. CDR1 and CDR2 from the germline V gene are ENHRY and SYGVKD. V was clipped by 6 bases and J by 0 bases, with 9 bases between them. Here the CDR3 DNA reads TGTGCCATCAGGTCTCAGGACTCCTACGAGCAGTACTTC. Amino acids: CAIRSQDSYEQYF.

This chain connects TRBV5-1 to TRBJ2-2; TRBD1 or TRBD2 may be the D gene (5 bases each). The CDR3 is 13 residues long. Trimming took 5 bases from V and 5 from J, leaving 10 bases between them. Germline CDR1 and CDR2: SGHRS and YFSETQ. In DNA form, the CDR3 reads TGCGCCAGCAGTGGGGGTTGGACCGGGGAGCTGTTTTTT. It encodes CASSGGWTGELFF. Together with reference TRBV5-1 and TRBJ2-2, the CDR3 gives the full variable domain: KAGVTQTPRYLIKTRGQQVTLSCSPISGHRSVSWYQQTPGQGLQFLFEYFSETQRNKGNFPGRFSGRQFSNSRSEMNVSTLELGDSALYLCASSGGWTGELFFGEGSRLTVL.

The J gene is TRBJ2-1, the V gene TRBV5-4; either TRBD1 or TRBD2 may supply D (5 bases each). CDR1 is SGHNT, CDR2 YYREEE, per germline (reference sequence). V lost 4 bases, J lost 9 bases, and 23 bases lay in between. There are 16 residues in the CDR3. The CDR3 bases are TGTGCCAGCAGCCCTGCACGGGGCAGGGAAGTTGGTGAGCAGTTCTTC. This sequence encodes CASSPARGREVGEQFF.

The chain couples TRBV11-2 to TRBJ2-5; 8 bases are shared with TRBD2. J gave up 7 bases and V 2 bases, and 15 bases lay outside the gene matches. Germline V lookup: CDR1 SGHAT, CDR2 FQNNGV. The CDR3 length is 17 residues. CDR3 loop: CASSLMSGAREALTQYF. The DNA of the CDR3 is TGTGCCAGCAGCTTAATGTCGGGCGCGCGGGAGGCTTTGACCCAGTACTTC.

J is TRBJ1-5 and V is TRBV30; D is unresolved. CDR1 GTSNPN and CDR2 SVGIG come from the germline V gene (reference sequence). CDR3 length: 13 residues. Trimming left V 6 bases short and J 4 bases short, with 13 bases between. CDR3 amino acids: CACLLEGNQPQHF. The CDR3 bases are TGTGCCTGCCTACTCGAGGGAAATCAGCCCCAGCATTTT.

This clone was picked up a small number of times. This chain links TRBV5-6 with TRBJ1-1; no clear D gene. The germline gives CDR1 SGHDT, CDR2 YYEEEE. CDR3 length: 15 amino acids. Trimming shortened V by 2 bases and J by 3 bases, and 14 bases separated the two germline ends. The CDR3 loop reads CASSFGGRRDTEAFF. The CDR3 DNA reads as TGTGCCAGCAGCTTTGGAGGGAGACGTGACACTGAAGCTTTCTTT.

This clone was observed a single time. The gene calls are TRBV6-5 and TRBJ2-7; 12 nucleotides align to TRBD2. With 6 bases clipped from V and 3 bases from J, the junction kept 3 bases outside the gene matches. Per germline, CDR1 MNHEY and CDR2 SVGAGI. The CDR3 length is 14 residues. The CDR3 reads CASRATSGSYEQYF. The CDR3 DNA is TGTGCCAGCAGGGCGACTAGCGGGAGCTACGAGCAGTACTTC.

The V and J genes are TRBV21-1 and TRBJ2-7; the D segment call TRBD1 is taken from the table without a DNA check. TRBV21-1 is noted as a pseudogene. This CDR3 comprises 15 residues. CDR3 amino acids: CACPDLGGRGYEQYF. CDR3 nucleotides: TGTGCCTGTCCTGATTTAGGGGGTAGGGGTTACGAGCAGTACTTC.

In this sample, this clone turned up a few times. Within the sample, other DNA sequences also encode this same CDR3. The rearrangement uses TRBV11-2 and TRBJ1-5, with TRBD1 identical over 9 bases. The CDR3 loop spans 14 amino acids. V lost 5 bases to trimming and J lost 1 base; unmatched junction nucleotides: 0. Germline CDR1 SGHAT, CDR2 FQNNGV. The CDR3 is CASSDRGSNQPQHF. CDR3 nucleotide sequence: TGTGCCAGCAGCGACAGGGGGAGCAATCAGCCCCAGCATTTT.

A remark on this clone: Other DNA sequences within the sample encode an identical CDR3. The rearrangement links TRBV6-5 to TRBJ1-4, with TRBD1 matching over 9 bases. Germline V lookup: CDR1 MNHEY, CDR2 SVGAGI. The CDR3 is made up of 15 amino acids. V lost 2 bases to trimming and J lost 6 bases; unmatched junction nucleotides: 4. CDR3 nucleotides: TGTGCCAGCAGTTACGGGGGACAGGGAGATGAAAAACTGTTTTTT. Amino acid sequence: CASSYGGQGDEKLFF.

The rearrangement links TRBV11-2 to TRBJ2-6; D remains ambiguous. Germline lookup yields CDR1 SGHAT and CDR2 FQNNGV. Deletions cut 4 bases from V and 0 bases from J, with 10 bases between. The CDR3 runs to 16 residues. Here the CDR3 DNA reads TGTGCCAGCAGCTCCTCGCCCCTCTCTGGGGCCAACGTCCTGACTTTC. Translating gives CASSSSPLSGANVLTF.

Here the CDR3 reads CASRLTTSTDTQYF. The CDR3 DNA sequence: TGTGCCAGCAGGTTGACGACTAGCACAGATACGCAGTATTTT. The rearrangement links TRBV6-6 to TRBJ2-3, with unresolved D. The length of the CDR3 is 14 residues. V dropped 6 bases and J dropped 0 bases, with 10 bases sitting between them. Germline assignment: CDR1 MNHNY and CDR2 SVGAGI (reference sequence).

In the case of this clone: Other DNA sequences in the same sample also yield this CDR3. This rearrangement joins TRBV10-3 to TRBJ2-7, with a weak D call TRBD1 (5 bases). Trimming removed 5 bases from V and 4 bases from J, with 6 bases in between. CDR3 length: 11 amino acids. Germline CDR1 ENHRY, CDR2 SYGVKD. CDR3 residues: CAISPGYEQYF. The CDR3 bases are TGTGCCATCAGTCCAGGGTACGAGCAGTACTTC.